The next 32 T cell receptor beta chains were all read from a single sample in a study of shared clonotypes between healthy human individuals. Positive CCR7 selection of CD45RO-negative cells yielded the naive CD8 cells, and terminally differentiated effector memory CD45RA+ cells were excluded. The table came from immunoSEQ multiplex PCR; TCRdb's copy has only in-frame clones and leaves some out. In the table there are 760,000 or so clones, roughly 96% of which are singletons. The specimen was naive CD8+ T cells sorted from blood. The receptors derive from a man aged 30 to 45 in good health.

The V call is TRBV7-3, the J call TRBJ2-1; TRBD2 matches 11 bases. Germline V CDR1 and CDR2: SGHTA, FQGTGA. Trimming cost V 5 bases and J 3 bases; bases outside gene matches: 3. The CDR3 extends over 15 amino acids. Here the CDR3 reads CASSPGTSGYNEQFF. The CDR3, as DNA: TGTGCCAGCAGCCCCGGGACTAGCGGCTACAATGAGCAGTTCTTC.

A single count supports this clone. The CDR3 region is CATSRDRTATYEQYF. The CDR3 DNA reads TGTGCCACCAGCAGAGATCGGACAGCGACCTACGAGCAGTACTTC. The chain uses TRBV15 and TRBJ2-7; D is perhaps TRBD1 (6 bases). CDR1 LNHNV and CDR2 YYDKDF come from the germline V gene (reference sequence). CDR3 length: 15 amino acids. Trimming took off 0 bases at V and 2 bases at J, with 11 bases between the two ends. The whole variable domain, remainder taken from reference TRBV15 and TRBJ2-7, is DAMVIQNPRYQVTQFGKPVTLSCSQTLNHNVMYWYQQKSSQAPKLLFHYYDKDFNNEADTPDNFQSRRPNTSFCFLDIRSPGLGDTAMYLCATSRDRTATYEQYFGPGTRLTVT.

V gene TRBV11-2 combines with J gene TRBJ2-7, with no clear D. CDR3 size: 14 residues. The V end was cut by 4 bases, the J end by 7 bases, with 17 bases between. Germline-derived CDR1 and CDR2 are SGHAT and FQNNGV. The CDR3 nucleotides are TGTGCCAGCAGCTATGACGGGCCCTTGGGGGAGCAGTACTTC. Encoded protein: CASSYDGPLGEQYF.

CDR3 sequence (DNA): TGCGCCAGCAGCTTGTTCGGGACGGAAAGCTCCTACGAGCAGTACTTC. It is translated as CASSLFGTESSYEQYF. J is TRBJ2-7 and V is TRBV5-1; D may correspond to TRBD1 or TRBD2 (5 bases each). The CDR3 spans 16 residues. Per the germline V gene, CDR1 is SGHRS and CDR2 is YFSETQ. V shed 1 base and J shed 0 bases, with 14 bases lying between them. The variable domain in full, with the rest retrieved from reference TRBV5-1 and TRBJ2-7, is KAGVTQTPRYLIKTRGQQVTLSCSPISGHRSVSWYQQTPGQGLQFLFEYFSETQRNKGNFPGRFSGRQFSNSRSEMNVSTLELGDSALYLCASSLFGTESSYEQYFGPGTRLTVT.

The rearrangement uses TRBV29-1 and TRBJ2-1; a weak D match, TRBD2 (6 bases). The CDR3 is 14 amino acids. Per the germline V gene, CDR1 is SQVTM and CDR2 is ANQGSEA. The V and J ends lost 2 bases and 0 bases respectively, with 8 bases between them. CDR3: CSVELEGSYNEQFF. DNA of the CDR3: TGCAGCGTTGAACTGGAGGGCTCCTACAATGAGCAGTTCTTC.

A note on this clone: Other nucleotide sequences from this sample produce the same CDR3. The chain joins TRBV5-4 to TRBJ2-7; no clear D gene. Trimming left V 4 bases short and J 2 bases short, with 10 bases between. CDR3 length: 13 residues. Germline values: CDR1 SGHNT, CDR2 YYREEE (reference sequence). The CDR3 here is CASSLGSAYEQYF. CDR3 coding DNA: TGTGCCAGCAGCCTCGGATCTGCCTACGAGCAGTACTTC.

This clone was observed a handful of times. The V call is TRBV6-1, the J call TRBJ1-1; D uncertain. Trimming removed 1 base from V and 1 base from J, with 4 bases in between. Germline CDR1 and CDR2: MNHNS and SASEGT. The CDR3 contains 13 residues. CDR3 nucleotides: TGTGCCAGCAGTGAAGAAGGGAACACTGAAGCTTTCTTT. Translated: CASSEEGNTEAFF.

In its sample, this clone was seen once. The genes are TRBV4-1 and TRBJ2-3; 10 nucleotides line up with TRBD2. Trimming took 2 bases from V and 2 from J; bases not matched to a gene: 7. Germline V lookup: CDR1 MGHRA, CDR2 YSYEKL. This CDR3 has 17 residues. CDR3 sequence: CASSQPWTSGATDTQYF. CDR3 DNA: TGCGCCAGCAGCCAACCCTGGACTAGCGGAGCCACAGATACGCAGTATTTT.

The chain links TRBV13 to TRBJ2-1; 8 bases map to TRBD2. The trim removed 4 bases at V and 5 bases at J, leaving 7 bases unmatched. The germline gives CDR1 PRHDT, CDR2 FYEKMQ (reference sequence). This CDR3 has 15 amino acids. The DNA of the CDR3 is TGTGCCAGCAGCTCCGGGCGGCGGGAGGACAATGAGCAGTTCTTC. This codes for CASSSGRREDNEQFF.

In this sample, this clone turned up once. This chain joins TRBV4-3 and TRBJ2-3, with D perhaps matching TRBD2 (6 bases). The CDR3 contains 16 residues. Germline-derived CDR1 and CDR2 are LGHNA and YSLEER. V lost 0 bases to trimming and J lost 0 bases, with 10 bases between them. CDR3 sequence: CASSQEISGSTDTQYF. The CDR3 region has the DNA TGCGCCAGCAGCCAAGAGATTAGCGGAAGCACAGATACGCAGTATTTT.

The rearrangement uses TRBV7-9 and TRBJ2-7, with D possibly being TRBD2 (5 bases). From germline, CDR1 is SEHNR and CDR2 FQNEAQ (reference sequence). This CDR3 is 15 amino acids long. Deletions cut 3 bases from V and 0 bases from J, with 12 bases between. CDR3 protein: CASSFAASGSYEQYF. In nucleotides, the CDR3 is TGTGCCAGCAGCTTTGCGGCCAGCGGCTCCTACGAGCAGTACTTC.

This rearrangement joins TRBV4-3 to TRBJ1-1, with 7 bases identical to TRBD1. V gave up 0 bases and J gave up 3 bases; unmatched junction bases: 10. The CDR3 is 17 residues long. Germline CDR1 LGHNA, CDR2 YSLEER. This chain's CDR3 is CASSQDAGGSWDTEAFF. CDR3 sequence (DNA): TGCGCCAGCAGCCAAGATGCAGGGGGGTCTTGGGACACTGAAGCTTTCTTT.

The rearrangement joins TRBV15 to TRBJ2-7; D gene unclear. Germline loops: CDR1 LNHNV, CDR2 YYDKDF (reference sequence). Trimming removed 0 bases from V and 0 bases from J, with 9 bases in between. This CDR3 contains 15 residues. CDR3 residues: CATSRDLSPSYEQYF. In DNA, the CDR3 is TGTGCCACCAGCAGAGATCTGTCCCCCTCCTACGAGCAGTACTTC.

This rearrangement joins TRBV7-9 to TRBJ1-1; D is unresolved. CDR3 size: 15 residues. CDR1 and CDR2 from the germline V gene are SEHNR and FQNEAQ (reference sequence). Deletions cut 4 bases from V and 0 bases from J, with 12 bases between. The CDR3 loop reads CASSSLTSMNTEAFF. The CDR3, as DNA: TGTGCCAGCAGCTCGCTCACCTCCATGAACACTGAAGCTTTCTTT.

The rearrangement joins TRBV7-9 to TRBJ1-4; the D gene is possibly TRBD1 (5 bases). Trimming cost V 4 bases and J 9 bases, with 18 bases left between them. Germline-derived CDR1 and CDR2 are SEHNR and FQNEAQ (reference sequence). The CDR3 is 15 amino acids. In DNA, the CDR3 is TGTGCCAGCAGCTCAGCGGGTCAGGGAGTAAAAAAACTGTTTTTT. Its protein is CASSSAGQGVKKLFF.

This clone was counted once. This chain uses TRBV11-3 with TRBJ2-3; 7 bases line up with TRBD1. This CDR3 has 16 residues. V was pared by 5 bases and J by 4 bases, with 12 bases of the junction left unmatched. Germline V gene sequence: CDR1 SGHNT, CDR2 YENEEA. DNA of the CDR3: TGTGCCAGCAGCGAGAGAACAGGGGTAGGGGCAGATACGCAGTATTTT. Protein: CASSERTGVGADTQYF.

V and J are TRBV7-2 and TRBJ2-7, with 9 nucleotides matching TRBD2. Germline-derived CDR1 and CDR2 are SGHTA and FQGNSA. The CDR3 spans 16 residues. J was trimmed by 7 bases and V by 4 bases; bases with no gene match: 14. This CDR3 reads CASSSEWREGLFEQYF. In nucleotides, the CDR3 is TGTGCCAGCAGCTCCGAGTGGCGGGAGGGCCTTTTTGAGCAGTACTTC.

V is TRBV2 and J is TRBJ2-1, with no clear D. The germline CDR1 and CDR2 sequences are SNHLY and FYNNEI. V was clipped by 5 bases and J by 6 bases, with 11 bases between them. The CDR3 runs to 13 residues. The CDR3 DNA is TGTGCCAGCAGTTCATTGGACCCCAATGAGCAGTTCTTC. It codes for CASSSLDPNEQFF.

V and J are TRBV10-2 and TRBJ2-7; a possible D gene is TRBD2 (6 bases). Trimming shortened V by 4 bases and J by 0 bases, and 10 bases separated the two germline ends. The CDR3 runs 14 residues. CDR1 and CDR2 (germline): WSHSY, SAAADI. CDR3 loop: CASSAGVSSYEQYF. In nucleotides, the CDR3 is TGCGCCAGCAGTGCGGGGGTGAGCTCCTACGAGCAGTACTTC.

This rearrangement joins TRBV5-6 to TRBJ1-1; possible D gene TRBD1, 5 bases. CDR3 length equals 13 residues. With 4 bases removed from V and 4 bases from J, the gap between germline ends came to 11 bases. The V gene's germline CDR1 is SGHDT and CDR2 YYEEEE. The CDR3 sequence is CASSLRGITEAFF. The CDR3 nucleotides are TGTGCCAGCAGCCTACGGGGGATCACTGAAGCTTTCTTT.

The J gene is TRBJ1-5, the V gene TRBV30, with D perhaps TRBD1 (5 bases). The CDR3 has 13 residues. Germline CDR1 is GTSNPN and CDR2 is SVGIG (reference sequence). Trimming pared 4 bases from V and 2 bases from J, leaving 9 bases between. Written as DNA, the CDR3 is TGTGCCTGGAATGGGGGGGGCAATCAGCCCCAGCATTTT. It translates to CAWNGGGNQPQHF.

CDR3 region: CASSPGSGTGHYEQYF. The CDR3, as DNA: TGTGCCAGCAGCCCAGGCTCCGGGACAGGCCACTACGAGCAGTACTTC. The gene calls are TRBV7-9 and TRBJ2-7; 8 bases match TRBD1. CDR1 and CDR2 from the germline V gene are SEHNR and FQNEAQ (reference sequence). This CDR3 has 16 amino acids. V lost 5 bases and J lost 3; bases outside the gene matches: 12.

This clone was observed a single time. The same CDR3 arises from other DNA sequences in this sample as well. The chain links TRBV7-2 to TRBJ2-2; no clear D gene. This CDR3 is built from 14 residues. V dropped 10 bases and J dropped 5 bases, with 17 bases sitting between them. Germline loops: CDR1 SGHTA, CDR2 FQGNSA. Here the CDR3 DNA reads TGTGCCAACGCCCTCCTAGGTCCTACCGGGGAGCTGTTTTTT. Translation gives CANALLGPTGELFF.

The chain is built from TRBV7-9 and TRBJ2-2; 7 bases line up with TRBD2. This CDR3 region has 16 residues. Germline V lookup: CDR1 SEHNR, CDR2 FQNEAQ (reference sequence). The V and J ends lost 2 bases and 5 bases, in that order; junction bases with no gene match: 8. The CDR3 here is CASSLLAGEGTGELFF. CDR3 sequence (DNA): TGTGCCAGCAGCTTATTGGCGGGGGAAGGGACCGGGGAGCTGTTTTTT.

The chain employs TRBV5-1 and TRBJ2-7; 10 nucleotides line up with TRBD1. CDR1 is SGHRS and CDR2 is YFSETQ in the germline V gene. J lost 5 bases, V lost 5 bases, and 7 bases had no gene match. This CDR3 has 14 residues. CDR3 sequence: CASRLTGGPNEQYF. Here the CDR3 DNA reads TGCGCCAGCAGGTTGACAGGGGGCCCTAACGAGCAGTACTTC.

V is TRBV4-1 and J is TRBJ2-7, with D perhaps being TRBD1 or TRBD2 (6 bases each). CDR1 is MGHRA, CDR2 YSYEKL, per germline. V was cut by 0 bases and J by 4 bases, with 19 bases left in between. CDR3 length: 17 amino acids. This CDR3 is CASSQDWDTGGIYEQYF. The DNA of the CDR3 is TGCGCCAGCAGCCAAGATTGGGACACTGGGGGGATATACGAGCAGTACTTC.

The chain joins TRBV19 to TRBJ1-5, with TRBD1 identical over 8 bases. Germline CDR1 LNHDA, CDR2 SQIVND (reference sequence). J lost 3 bases, V lost 3 bases, and 19 bases had no gene match. The CDR3 contains 20 residues. The CDR3 coding sequence is TGTGCCAGTAGTATCCCCCTTAATCGGCTGGACAGGGACCTCAATCAGCCCCAGCATTTT. Its translation is CASSIPLNRLDRDLNQPQHF.

The chain links TRBV29-1 to TRBJ1-1; 9 positions match TRBD1. The CDR3 has 13 amino acids. Losses at the gene ends were 5 bases for V and 4 bases for J; bases not matched to a gene: 5. The germline V gene encodes CDR1 SQVTM and CDR2 ANQGSEA. The CDR3 reads CSVTGGEVTEAFF. The CDR3 DNA reads TGCAGCGTTACAGGGGGCGAGGTCACTGAAGCTTTCTTT.

Details on this clone: The same CDR3 arises from other DNA sequences in this sample as well. This chain uses TRBV6-6 with TRBJ2-7; the D is unclear. V lost 2 bases and J 5 bases, leaving 4 bases between the germline ends. The germline V gene has CDR1 MNHNY and CDR2 SVGAGI (reference sequence). The CDR3 consists of 11 residues. The CDR3 region is CASSYGDEQYF. The CDR3 region has the DNA TGTGCCAGCAGTTACGGGGACGAGCAGTACTTC.

The CDR3: CASSPRDSYNEQFF. CDR3 sequence (DNA): TGTGCCAGCAGCCCCCGAGATTCCTACAATGAGCAGTTCTTC. The chain couples TRBV7-2 to TRBJ2-1; no firm D call. Germline loops: CDR1 SGHTA, CDR2 FQGNSA. The CDR3 covers 14 residues. V gave up 5 bases and J gave up 1 base, with 9 bases separating them.

The rearrangement joins TRBV9 to TRBJ2-2, with D perhaps matching TRBD1 (5 bases). The CDR3 loop spans 13 amino acids. Per the germline V gene, CDR1 is SGDLS and CDR2 is YYNGEE. V was cut by 4 bases and J by 7 bases, with 11 bases left in between. CDR3 bases: TGTGCCAGCAGCCCATCAGGGTTCGGGGAGCTGTTTTTT. Translating gives CASSPSGFGELFF.

The genes are TRBV9 and TRBJ2-1; D remains ambiguous. The germline gives CDR1 SGDLS, CDR2 YYNGEE. This CDR3 spans 15 amino acids. The V end was cut by 3 bases, the J end by 0 bases, with 10 bases between. The DNA for the CDR3 is TGTGCCAGCAGCGACTCCGAGAGCTCCTACAATGAGCAGTTCTTC. Translation gives CASSDSESSYNEQFF.